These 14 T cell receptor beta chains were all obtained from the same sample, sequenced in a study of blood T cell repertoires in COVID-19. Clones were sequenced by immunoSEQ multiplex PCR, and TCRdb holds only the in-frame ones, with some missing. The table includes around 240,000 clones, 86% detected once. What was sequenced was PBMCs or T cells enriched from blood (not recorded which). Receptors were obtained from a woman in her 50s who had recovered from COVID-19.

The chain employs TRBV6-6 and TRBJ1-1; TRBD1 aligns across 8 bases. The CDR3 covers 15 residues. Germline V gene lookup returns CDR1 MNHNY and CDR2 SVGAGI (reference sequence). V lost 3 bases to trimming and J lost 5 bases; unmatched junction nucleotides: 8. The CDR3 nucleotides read TGTGCCAGCAGTTATCCGGACAGGGTGGGGACTGAAGCTTTCTTT. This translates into CASSYPDRVGTEAFF.

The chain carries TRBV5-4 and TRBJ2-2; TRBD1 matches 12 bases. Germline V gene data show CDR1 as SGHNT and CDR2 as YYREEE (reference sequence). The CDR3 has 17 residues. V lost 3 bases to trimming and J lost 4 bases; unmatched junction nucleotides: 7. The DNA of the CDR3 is TGTGCCAGCAGCTGGAGGGACAGGGGGCTGGTCACCGGGGAGCTGTTTTTT. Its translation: CASSWRDRGLVTGELFF.

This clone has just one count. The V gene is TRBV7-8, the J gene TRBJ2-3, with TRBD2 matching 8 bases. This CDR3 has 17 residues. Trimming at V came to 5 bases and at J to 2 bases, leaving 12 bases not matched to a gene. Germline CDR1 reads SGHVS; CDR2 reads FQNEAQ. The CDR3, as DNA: TGTGCCAGCAGCGTCAGGGTTCCGCGGGAGGACACAGATACGCAGTATTTT. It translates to CASSVRVPREDTDTQYF.

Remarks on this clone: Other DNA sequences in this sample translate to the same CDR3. The CDR3 sequence is CASSPLGQGNQPQHF. The CDR3 bases are TGTGCCAGCTCACCACTTGGACAGGGCAATCAGCCCCAGCATTTT. The chain uses TRBV18 and TRBJ1-5; 7 positions match TRBD1. CDR1 KGHSH and CDR2 LQKENI come from the germline V gene. This CDR3 has 15 residues. With 1 base clipped from V and 2 bases from J, the junction kept 2 bases outside the gene matches.

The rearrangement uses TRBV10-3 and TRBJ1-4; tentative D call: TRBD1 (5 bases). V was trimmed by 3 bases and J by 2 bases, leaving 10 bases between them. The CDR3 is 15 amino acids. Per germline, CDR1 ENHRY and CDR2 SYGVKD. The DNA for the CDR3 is TGTGCCATCAGTGACCCAGGGATGACTAATGAAAAACTGTTTTTT. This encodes CAISDPGMTNEKLFF.

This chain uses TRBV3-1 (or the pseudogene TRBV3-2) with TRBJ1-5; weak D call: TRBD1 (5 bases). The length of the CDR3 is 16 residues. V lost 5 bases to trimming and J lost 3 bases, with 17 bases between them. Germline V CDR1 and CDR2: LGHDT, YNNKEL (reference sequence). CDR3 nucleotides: TGTGCCAGCAGCTCGGCGGGACGCTTTTACAATCAGCCCCAGCATTTT. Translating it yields CASSSAGRFYNQPQHF.

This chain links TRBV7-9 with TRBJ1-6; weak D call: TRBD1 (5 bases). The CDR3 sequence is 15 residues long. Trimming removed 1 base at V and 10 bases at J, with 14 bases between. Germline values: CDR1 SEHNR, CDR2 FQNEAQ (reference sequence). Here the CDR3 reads CASSLGRGRGSPLHF. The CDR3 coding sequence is TGTGCCAGCAGCTTAGGAAGGGGCCGGGGGTCACCCCTCCACTTT.

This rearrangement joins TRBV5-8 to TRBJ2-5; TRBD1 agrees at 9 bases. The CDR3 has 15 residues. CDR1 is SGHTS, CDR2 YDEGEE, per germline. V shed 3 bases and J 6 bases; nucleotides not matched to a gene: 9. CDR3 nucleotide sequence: TGTGCCAGCAGCTCTACCGGGACAGGGACGCAGACCCAGTACTTC. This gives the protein CASSSTGTGTQTQYF. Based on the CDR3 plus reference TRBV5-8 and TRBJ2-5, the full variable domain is EAGVTQSPTHLIKTRGQQATLRCSPISGHTSVYWYQQALGLGLQFLLWYDEGEERNRGNFPPRFSGRQFPNYSSELNVNALELEDSALYLCASSSTGTGTQTQYFGPGTRLLVL.

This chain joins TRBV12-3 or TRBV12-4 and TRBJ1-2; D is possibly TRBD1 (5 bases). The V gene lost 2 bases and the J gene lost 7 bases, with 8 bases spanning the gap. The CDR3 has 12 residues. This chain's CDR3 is CASSLRGFGYTF. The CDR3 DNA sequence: TGTGCCAGCAGTTTAAGGGGTTTTGGCTACACCTTC.

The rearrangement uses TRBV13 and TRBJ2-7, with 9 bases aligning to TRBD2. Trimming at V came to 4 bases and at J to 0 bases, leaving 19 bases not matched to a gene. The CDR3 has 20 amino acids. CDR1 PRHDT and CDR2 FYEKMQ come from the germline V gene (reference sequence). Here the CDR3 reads CASSSISLRSGGPSSYEQYF. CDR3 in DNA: TGTGCCAGCAGCTCCATCTCTCTTCGGAGCGGGGGGCCGAGCTCCTACGAGCAGTACTTC.

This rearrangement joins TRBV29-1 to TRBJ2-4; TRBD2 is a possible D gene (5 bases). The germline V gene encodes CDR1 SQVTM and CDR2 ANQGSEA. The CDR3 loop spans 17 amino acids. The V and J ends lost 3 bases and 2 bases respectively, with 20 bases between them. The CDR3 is CSVESYSTGYTKNIQYF. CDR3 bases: TGCAGCGTTGAGTCTTACTCCACGGGATATACCAAAAACATTCAGTACTTC.

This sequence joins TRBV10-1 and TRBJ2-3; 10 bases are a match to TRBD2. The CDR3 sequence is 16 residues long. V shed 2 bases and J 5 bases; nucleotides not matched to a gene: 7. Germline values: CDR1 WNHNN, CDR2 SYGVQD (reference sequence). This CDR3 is CASSEEAGGPRDTQYF. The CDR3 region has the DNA TGCGCCAGCAGTGAGGAAGCGGGGGGGCCAAGAGATACGCAGTATTTT.

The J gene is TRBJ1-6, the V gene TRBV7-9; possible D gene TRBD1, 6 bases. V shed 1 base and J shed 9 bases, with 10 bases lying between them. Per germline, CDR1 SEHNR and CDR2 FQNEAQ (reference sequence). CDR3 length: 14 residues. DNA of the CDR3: TGTGCCAGCAGCTTAGGACAGGCGGGTTCACCCCTCCACTTT. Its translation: CASSLGQAGSPLHF.

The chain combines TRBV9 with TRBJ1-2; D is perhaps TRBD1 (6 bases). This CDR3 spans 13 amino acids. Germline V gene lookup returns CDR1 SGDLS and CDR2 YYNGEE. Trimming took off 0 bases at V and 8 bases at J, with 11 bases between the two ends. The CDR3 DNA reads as TGTGCCAGCAGCGTAGAAACAGGGTCAGGCTACACCTTC. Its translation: CASSVETGSGYTF.